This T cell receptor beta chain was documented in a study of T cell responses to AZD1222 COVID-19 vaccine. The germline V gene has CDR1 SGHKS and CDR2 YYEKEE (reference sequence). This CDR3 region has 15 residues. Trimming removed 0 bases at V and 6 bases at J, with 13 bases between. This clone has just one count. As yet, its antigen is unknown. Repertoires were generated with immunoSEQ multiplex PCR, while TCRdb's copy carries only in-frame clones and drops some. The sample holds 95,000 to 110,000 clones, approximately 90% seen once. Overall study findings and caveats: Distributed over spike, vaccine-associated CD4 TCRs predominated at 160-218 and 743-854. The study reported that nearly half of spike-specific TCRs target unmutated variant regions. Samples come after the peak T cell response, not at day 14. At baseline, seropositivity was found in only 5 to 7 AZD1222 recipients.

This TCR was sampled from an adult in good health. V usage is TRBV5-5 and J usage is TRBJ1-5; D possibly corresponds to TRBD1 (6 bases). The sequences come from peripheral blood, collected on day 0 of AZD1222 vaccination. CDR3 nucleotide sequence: TGTGCCAGCAGCTTGGCCTTGGGGGCGGGTCAGCCCCAGCATTTT. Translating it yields CASSLALGAGQPQHF. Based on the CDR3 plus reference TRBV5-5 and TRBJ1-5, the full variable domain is DAGVTQSPTHLIKTRGQQVTLRCSPISGHKSVSWYQQVLGQGPQFIFQYYEKEERGRGNFPDRFSARQFPNYSSELNVNALLLGDSALYLCASSLALGAGQPQHFGDGTRLSIL.